A selection of T cell receptor beta chains follows, all from one sample in a study of CD8 T cells in ankylosing spondylitis. TCRdb reanalysed the 5' RACE reads using MiXCR and keeps one entry per CDR3 protein. The sample records roughly 190,000 distinct CDR3 sequences, roughly 13% being singletons. Source material: blood, either unsorted or a sorted T cell fraction (not recorded which). Receptors originate from a male donor with ankylosing spondylitis or in good health (not recorded which). Both conserved end residues are part of each CDR3. The order of the fields is D gene, V gene, J gene, clone size, CDR3 protein, CDR3 DNA. A D gene is named only where the DNA matches it firmly. A row's size may be missing; if present it is once, few, many or a size class.

d_gene: TRBD1; v_gene: TRBV2; j_gene: TRBJ2-7; abundance: few; CDR3aa: CASPEPGQGINEQYF; CDR3nt: TGTGCCAGCCCCGAACCGGGACAGGGGATAAACGAGCAGTACTTC
d_gene: .; v_gene: TRBV7-9; j_gene: TRBJ2-7; abundance: .; CDR3aa: CASSGPRAYEQYF; CDR3nt: TGTGCCAGCAGCGGACCGAGGGCCTACGAGCAGTACTTC
d_gene: .; v_gene: TRBV7-9; j_gene: TRBJ2-4; abundance: .; CDR3aa: CATQGARNIQYF; CDR3nt: TGTGCCACCCAAGGGGCTCGGAACATTCAGTACTTC
d_gene: .; v_gene: TRBV27; j_gene: TRBJ2-5; abundance: .; CDR3aa: CASSFGRGETQYF; CDR3nt: TGTGCCAGCAGTTTTGGGCGGGGAGAGACCCAGTACTTC
d_gene: TRBD1; v_gene: TRBV5-1; j_gene: TRBJ1-1; abundance: .; CDR3aa: CASSNGQGTLYGAFF; CDR3nt: TGCGCCAGCAGCAACGGACAGGGGACCCTATATGGAGCTTTCTTT
d_gene: .; v_gene: TRBV20-1; j_gene: TRBJ1-2; abundance: .; CDR3aa: CSARGYTF; CDR3nt: TGCAGTGCTAGAGGCTACACCTTC
d_gene: .; v_gene: TRBV4-1; j_gene: TRBJ2-7; abundance: .; CDR3aa: CASSRSSEGAPYEQYF; CDR3nt: TGCGCCAGCAGCCGGTCTTCGGAGGGGGCCCCCTACGAGCAGTACTTC
d_gene: .; v_gene: TRBV4-2; j_gene: TRBJ2-3; abundance: .; CDR3aa: CASSPTRGGADTKYF; CDR3nt: TGTGCCAGCAGCCCGACTAGAGGGGGGGCAGATACGAAGTATTTT
d_gene: TRBD1; v_gene: TRBV18; j_gene: TRBJ2-2; abundance: once; CDR3aa: CASSPLGQGGNTGELFF; CDR3nt: TGTGCCAGCTCACCACTCGGACAGGGGGGGAACACCGGGGAGCTGTTTTTT
d_gene: .; v_gene: TRBV2; j_gene: TRBJ2-3; abundance: many; CDR3aa: CASSPGSSTDTQYF; CDR3nt: TGTGCCAGCAGTCCCGGGAGCTCCACAGATACGCAGTATTTT
d_gene: TRBD1; v_gene: TRBV12-3/TRBV12-4; j_gene: TRBJ2-1; abundance: few; CDR3aa: CASSSPDRAYNEQFF; CDR3nt: TGTGCCAGCAGTTCCCCAGACAGGGCCTACAATGAGCAGTTCTTC
d_gene: .; v_gene: TRBV4-1; j_gene: TRBJ1-1; abundance: .; CDR3aa: CASSQMIMSKDMNTEAFF; CDR3nt: TGCGCCAGCAGCCAAATGATTATGAGTAAGGATATGAACACTGAAGCTTTCTTT
d_gene: TRBD2; v_gene: TRBV12-3/TRBV12-4; j_gene: TRBJ2-7; abundance: .; CDR3aa: CASRGTSGGAYEQYF; CDR3nt: TGTGCCAGCAGGGGGACTAGCGGGGGGGCCTACGAGCAGTACTTC
d_gene: TRBD2; v_gene: TRBV20-1; j_gene: TRBJ2-1; abundance: few; CDR3aa: CSAPHPLAGAYNEQFF; CDR3nt: TGCAGTGCCCCACACCCACTAGCGGGAGCTTACAATGAGCAGTTCTTC
d_gene: .; v_gene: TRBV6-5; j_gene: TRBJ2-1; abundance: many; CDR3aa: CASSYRGNEQFF; CDR3nt: TGTGCCAGCAGTTATCGGGGCAATGAGCAGTTCTTC
d_gene: .; v_gene: TRBV7-9; j_gene: TRBJ2-6; abundance: few; CDR3aa: CASTPAGGGANVLTF; CDR3nt: TGTGCCAGCACCCCAGCCGGGGGTGGGGCCAACGTCCTGACTTTC
d_gene: .; v_gene: TRBV19; j_gene: TRBJ1-1; abundance: .; CDR3aa: CASSMGYWKKVGEAFF; CDR3nt: TGTGCCAGTAGTATGGGCTACTGGAAAAAGGTGGGTGAAGCTTTCTTT
d_gene: .; v_gene: TRBV10-2; j_gene: TRBJ2-5; abundance: few; CDR3aa: CASSDGRETQYF; CDR3nt: TGCGCCAGCAGTGACGGGCGAGAGACCCAGTACTTC
d_gene: TRBD2; v_gene: TRBV27; j_gene: TRBJ2-1; abundance: few; CDR3aa: CASSLVGGADNEQFF; CDR3nt: TGTGCCAGCAGTTTGGTCGGGGGGGCCGACAATGAGCAGTTCTTC
d_gene: .; v_gene: TRBV7-6; j_gene: TRBJ1-2; abundance: few; CDR3aa: CASSSSYGGRGYGYTF; CDR3nt: TGTGCCAGCAGCTCCTCCTATGGGGGGCGGGGATATGGCTACACCTTC
d_gene: TRBD1; v_gene: TRBV30; j_gene: TRBJ2-7; abundance: few; CDR3aa: CACLQGGMGEQYF; CDR3nt: TGTGCCTGTCTACAGGGGGGAATGGGAGAGCAGTACTTC
d_gene: TRBD2; v_gene: TRBV27; j_gene: TRBJ2-3; abundance: .; CDR3aa: CASSPGTSGAGNTQYF; CDR3nt: TGTGCCAGCAGCCCCGGGACTAGTGGTGCCGGGAATACGCAGTATTTT
d_gene: TRBD1; v_gene: TRBV4-1; j_gene: TRBJ1-1; abundance: few; CDR3aa: CASSQDGTATLQNTEAFF; CDR3nt: TGCGCCAGCAGCCAAGATGGGACAGCTACCCTACAGAACACTGAAGCTTTCTTT
d_gene: TRBD1; v_gene: TRBV6-5; j_gene: TRBJ2-1; abundance: many; CDR3aa: CASSYPALTGGNEQFF; CDR3nt: TGTGCCAGCAGTTACCCAGCCTTAACAGGGGGCAATGAGCAGTTCTTC
d_gene: .; v_gene: TRBV10-2; j_gene: TRBJ1-1; abundance: many; CDR3aa: CASIPTGGLTEAFF; CDR3nt: TGCGCCAGCATTCCTACGGGGGGGCTCACTGAAGCTTTCTTT
d_gene: TRBD1; v_gene: TRBV20-1; j_gene: TRBJ2-7; abundance: .; CDR3aa: CSAILRDRGYEQYF; CDR3nt: TGCAGTGCTATCCTCCGGGACAGGGGCTACGAGCAGTACTTC
d_gene: .; v_gene: TRBV5-1; j_gene: TRBJ2-2; abundance: .; CDR3aa: CASSWAEGGAASLNTGELFF; CDR3nt: TGCGCCAGCAGCTGGGCCGAGGGGGGGGCAGCCTCCTTAAACACCGGGGAGCTGTTTTTT
d_gene: .; v_gene: TRBV12-3/TRBV12-4; j_gene: TRBJ1-2; abundance: many; CDR3aa: CASSLETAYGYTF; CDR3nt: TGTGCCAGCAGTTTAGAGACAGCCTATGGCTACACCTTC
d_gene: .; v_gene: TRBV4-1; j_gene: TRBJ2-3; abundance: few; CDR3aa: CASSLRGATLTTDTQYF; CDR3nt: TGCGCCAGCAGCTTACGGGGCGCGACTTTGACCACAGATACGCAGTATTTT
d_gene: .; v_gene: TRBV27; j_gene: TRBJ2-7; abundance: .; CDR3aa: CASRAGESYEQYF; CDR3nt: TGTGCCAGCAGAGCAGGGGAAAGCTACGAGCAGTACTTC
d_gene: .; v_gene: TRBV11-2; j_gene: TRBJ1-1; abundance: .; CDR3aa: CASSLGGSPEAFF; CDR3nt: TGTGCCAGCAGCTTGGGGGGATCTCCTGAAGCTTTCTTT
d_gene: .; v_gene: TRBV7-9; j_gene: TRBJ2-3; abundance: few; CDR3aa: CASSAYREVTDTQYF; CDR3nt: TGTGCCAGCAGCGCCTACAGGGAAGTCACAGATACGCAGTATTTT
d_gene: TRBD2; v_gene: TRBV5-1; j_gene: TRBJ2-7; abundance: .; CDR3aa: CASSTGTSGRYEQYF; CDR3nt: TGCGCCAGCAGCACCGGGACTAGCGGGAGGTACGAGCAGTACTTC
d_gene: .; v_gene: TRBV6-4; j_gene: TRBJ2-3; abundance: .; CDR3aa: CASSDGDSGTDTQYF; CDR3nt: TGTGCCAGCAGTGACGGGGATTCGGGAACAGATACGCAGTATTTT
d_gene: .; v_gene: TRBV21-1; j_gene: TRBJ2-1; abundance: few; CDR3aa: CASSSQGSDEQFF; CDR3nt: TGTGCCAGCAGTTCACAGGGGTCTGATGAGCAGTTCTTC
d_gene: TRBD2; v_gene: TRBV3-1; j_gene: TRBJ2-1; abundance: .; CDR3aa: CASSQLGLAGDNEQFF; CDR3nt: TGTGCCAGCAGCCAGCTCGGACTAGCGGGGGACAATGAGCAGTTCTTC
d_gene: .; v_gene: TRBV5-6; j_gene: TRBJ1-3; abundance: many; CDR3aa: CASSSGYSGNTIYF; CDR3nt: TGTGCCAGCAGCTCGGGATACTCTGGAAACACCATATATTTT
d_gene: .; v_gene: TRBV5-1; j_gene: TRBJ1-1; abundance: few; CDR3aa: CASRREGLNTEAFF; CDR3nt: TGCGCCAGCAGGCGGGAGGGCCTGAACACTGAAGCTTTCTTT
d_gene: TRBD1; v_gene: TRBV12-3/TRBV12-4; j_gene: TRBJ1-1; abundance: many; CDR3aa: CASSFLDRAAFF; CDR3nt: TGTGCCAGCAGTTTCTTAGACAGGGCGGCTTTCTTT
d_gene: TRBD2; v_gene: TRBV5-1; j_gene: TRBJ2-3; abundance: many; CDR3aa: CASSSTSGSADTQYF; CDR3nt: TGCGCCAGCAGCTCAACTAGCGGGAGCGCAGATACGCAGTATTTT
d_gene: TRBD1; v_gene: TRBV27; j_gene: TRBJ2-7; abundance: .; CDR3aa: CASSQGTGSAYEQYF; CDR3nt: TGTGCCAGCAGTCAAGGGACAGGGTCGGCCTACGAGCAGTACTTC
d_gene: .; v_gene: TRBV18; j_gene: TRBJ2-5; abundance: few; CDR3aa: CASSSRLQETQYF; CDR3nt: TGTGCCAGCTCCTCCCGGCTCCAAGAGACCCAGTACTTC
d_gene: .; v_gene: TRBV3-1; j_gene: TRBJ2-7; abundance: .; CDR3aa: CASSQENPGDEQYF; CDR3nt: TGTGCCAGCAGCCAAGAGAACCCAGGGGACGAGCAGTACTTC
d_gene: .; v_gene: TRBV4-1; j_gene: TRBJ1-2; abundance: .; CDR3aa: CASSQDRDNFYGYTF; CDR3nt: TGCGCCAGCAGCCAAGACCGAGACAACTTCTATGGCTACACCTTC
d_gene: .; v_gene: TRBV6-5; j_gene: TRBJ2-4; abundance: few; CDR3aa: CASSYSAGEWAKNIQYF; CDR3nt: TGTGCCAGCAGTTACTCGGCCGGGGAGTGGGCCAAAAACATTCAGTACTTC
d_gene: .; v_gene: TRBV10-1; j_gene: TRBJ2-5; abundance: .; CDR3aa: CASSEGQAMETQYF; CDR3nt: TGCGCCAGCAGTGAAGGGCAGGCGATGGAGACCCAGTACTTC
d_gene: .; v_gene: TRBV27; j_gene: TRBJ2-3; abundance: .; CDR3aa: CASSLWAPHRVSTDTQYF; CDR3nt: TGTGCCAGCAGTTTGTGGGCCCCCCACAGGGTAAGCACAGATACGCAGTATTTT
d_gene: TRBD2; v_gene: TRBV20-1; j_gene: TRBJ2-7; abundance: .; CDR3aa: CSAQSGERGDSYEQYF; CDR3nt: TGCAGTGCGCAGAGTGGCGAGCGGGGGGATTCCTACGAGCAGTACTTC
d_gene: .; v_gene: TRBV12-3/TRBV12-4; j_gene: TRBJ1-1; abundance: many; CDR3aa: CASSLSYPEAFF; CDR3nt: TGTGCCAGCAGTTTGTCGTACCCTGAAGCTTTCTTT
d_gene: .; v_gene: TRBV7-9; j_gene: TRBJ2-5; abundance: .; CDR3aa: CASSGTGEETQYF; CDR3nt: TGTGCCAGCAGCGGCACGGGGGAGGAGACCCAGTACTTC
d_gene: .; v_gene: TRBV6-4; j_gene: TRBJ2-1; abundance: many; CDR3aa: CASSPLPYNEQFF; CDR3nt: TGTGCCAGCAGTCCTCTACCTTACAATGAGCAGTTCTTC
d_gene: TRBD1; v_gene: TRBV7-2; j_gene: TRBJ2-5; abundance: .; CDR3aa: CASSFWDRDLETQYF; CDR3nt: TGTGCCAGCAGCTTTTGGGACAGGGACTTGGAGACCCAGTACTTC
d_gene: .; v_gene: TRBV2; j_gene: TRBJ2-7; abundance: many; CDR3aa: CASSAQSSYEQYF; CDR3nt: TGTGCCAGCAGTGCCCAGAGCTCCTACGAGCAGTACTTC